One sample yielded the 2 T cell receptor beta chains listed below, sequenced in a study of T cell repertoires in cytomegalovirus infection. TCRdb re-derived calls from the reads in MiXCR, one entry per CDR3 protein. The sample lists 150,000 to 200,000 distinct CDR3 sequences; over 13% were seen once. Sequences were obtained from PBMCs. The origin of the receptors is a human donor in good health (CMV status not recorded). Some clones in this sample may be carry-over from other donors' samples.

DNA for the CDR3: TGTGCCAGTAGTCGCCTGACAAGCCTCTACAATGAGCAGTTCTTC. Its translation: CASSRLTSLYNEQFF. The chain is built from TRBV19 and TRBJ2-1; D remains unclear. CDR1 LNHDA and CDR2 SQIVND come from the germline V gene (reference sequence). This CDR3 has 15 residues. V was pared by 5 bases and J by 3 bases, with 14 bases between.

This clonotype was seen only a few times. The chain links TRBV6-2 or TRBV6-3 to TRBJ2-2; D possibly matches TRBD1 or TRBD2 (5 bases each). Trimming cost V 0 bases and J 0 bases, with 11 bases left between them. CDR1 and CDR2 (germline): MNHEY, SVGEGT. The CDR3 totals 17 residues. CDR3 sequence: CASSYSRGSANTGELFF. The CDR3, as DNA: TGTGCCAGCAGTTACTCGAGGGGCAGCGCGAACACCGGGGAGCTGTTTTTT.